A single sample gave rise to the 12 T cell receptor beta chains below, sequenced in a study of T cell repertoires in cytomegalovirus infection. These TCRs' antigens remain unknown. TCRdb used MiXCR to reprocess the reads, holding one entry per CDR3 protein. The sample holds some 920,000 distinct CDR3 sequences; approximately 32% are singletons and the top ten take under 15%. Sequencing used cultured CD8+ T cells from PBMCs, obtained from culture after CMV antigen stimulation. These receptor sequences come from a human donor in good health (CMV status not recorded). Some clones in this sample may be carry-over from other donors' samples.

The chain employs TRBV4-3 and TRBJ1-6; D is ambiguous. The germline gives CDR1 LGHNA, CDR2 YSLEER. The CDR3 contains 13 residues. Trimming stripped 10 bases from V and 5 bases from J, with 12 bases between. CDR3 nucleotide sequence: TGCGCCACCGGGAGAGTGGATAATTCACCCCTCCACTTT. This gives the protein CATGRVDNSPLHF.

This clonotype has a handful of counts. The gene calls are TRBV7-9 and TRBJ1-1; 9 nucleotides align to TRBD1. Germline assignment: CDR1 SEHNR and CDR2 FQNEAQ (reference sequence). Trimming took 8 bases from V and 5 from J; bases not matched to a gene: 12. This CDR3 has 15 amino acids. The chain's CDR3 is CASRKVTGGHTEAFF. The CDR3 DNA is TGTGCCAGCCGTAAAGTAACAGGGGGCCATACTGAAGCTTTCTTT.

This sequence joins TRBV5-6 and TRBJ1-1, with D maybe TRBD1 (6 bases). The CDR3 is 14 amino acids. Germline CDR1 and CDR2: SGHDT and YYEEEE. The germline V and J ends were trimmed by 4 bases and 1 base, with 11 bases remaining between them. In nucleotides, the CDR3 is TGTGCCAGCAGCGGCGGACAGCCGAACACTGAAGCTTTCTTT. Residues: CASSGGQPNTEAFF.

J is TRBJ1-5 and V is TRBV7-9, with no clear D. Trimming stripped 3 bases from V and 2 bases from J, with 8 bases between. The CDR3 runs to 14 residues. Looked up from germline, CDR1 is SEHNR and CDR2 is FQNEAQ (reference sequence). CDR3 nucleotides: TGTGCCAGCAGCTTCTCAGTAGGCAATCAGCCCCAGCATTTT. Its translation: CASSFSVGNQPQHF. Looking up the rest from reference TRBV7-9 and TRBJ1-5 gives the full variable domain: DTGVSQNPRHKITKRGQNVTFRCDPISEHNRLYWYRQTLGQGPEFLTYFQNEAQLEKSRLLSDRFSAERPKGSFSTLEIQRTEQGDSAMYLCASSFSVGNQPQHFGDGTRLSIL.

This clonotype appeared many times. The V call is TRBV7-2, the J call TRBJ1-1; no clear D gene. Trimming shortened V by 1 base and J by 4 bases, and 13 bases separated the two germline ends. The CDR3 is 15 residues long. Germline CDR1 reads SGHTA; CDR2 reads FQGNSA. The CDR3 bases are TGTGCCAGCAGCTTAGGAGCGCGGGCAGGCACTGAAGCTTTCTTT. Translated, it gives CASSLGARAGTEAFF.

This clonotype has just one count. The rearrangement joins TRBV6-6 to TRBJ2-1; 8 nucleotides agree with TRBD1. The CDR3 contains 19 residues. Germline V gene sequence: CDR1 MNHNY, CDR2 SVGAGI (reference sequence). Trimming cost V 2 bases and J 2 bases; bases outside gene matches: 14. CDR3 nucleotide sequence: TGTGCCAGCAGTTACCTGGACAGGGATTTGGGATTGACCTACAATGAGCAGTTCTTC. Translating it yields CASSYLDRDLGLTYNEQFF.

This clonotype was counted only a few times. The rearrangement joins TRBV12-3 or TRBV12-4 to TRBJ2-3, with no clear D. The CDR3 loop spans 13 amino acids. V gave up 5 bases and J gave up 4 bases, with 10 bases separating them. The CDR3 DNA sequence: TGTGCCAGCAGTGTATGGAAGGCAGATACGCAGTATTTT. It encodes CASSVWKADTQYF.

This clonotype appeared a few times. J is TRBJ2-1 and V is TRBV5-4; TRBD1 agrees at 7 bases. With 0 bases clipped from V and 3 bases from J, the junction kept 3 bases outside the gene matches. The CDR3 sequence is 15 residues long. Germline V gives CDR1 SGHNT, CDR2 YYREEE (reference sequence). CDR3 loop: CASSLVGQDYNEQFF. The CDR3 DNA is TGTGCCAGCAGCTTGGTAGGACAGGACTACAATGAGCAGTTCTTC. The full variable domain, completed using reference TRBV5-4 and TRBJ2-1, is ETGVTQSPTHLIKTRGQQVTLRCSSQSGHNTVSWYQQALGQGPQFIFQYYREEENGRGNFPPRFSGLQFPNYSSELNVNALELDDSALYLCASSLVGQDYNEQFFGPGTRLTVL.

This clonotype was observed a single time. The chain links TRBV6-5 to TRBJ1-1; D not resolved. The CDR3 spans 14 residues. The V end lost 2 bases, the J end lost 5 bases, and 12 bases lay between the germline ends. The V gene's germline CDR1 is MNHEY and CDR2 SVGAGI. CDR3 in DNA: TGTGCCAGCAGTTACCGGTTCGGCGGGACTGAAGCTTTCTTT. Its translation is CASSYRFGGTEAFF.

Only a few counts were recorded for this clonotype. The CDR3 sequence: CASSQGGFDNQPQHF. The CDR3 DNA sequence: TGTGCCAGCAGCCAAGGGGGTTTTGACAATCAGCCCCAGCATTTT. The V and J genes are TRBV14 and TRBJ1-5; D is ambiguous. V was pared by 1 base and J by 3 bases, with 10 bases between. Per the germline V gene, CDR1 is SGHDN and CDR2 is FVKESK. The CDR3 has 15 residues.

This clonotype was counted a few times. The chain recombines TRBV6-5 with TRBJ1-6, with D possibly being TRBD1 (6 bases). V lost 6 bases to trimming and J lost 8 bases, with 14 bases between them. CDR1 is MNHEY and CDR2 is SVGAGI in the germline V gene. The CDR3 consists of 14 residues. The CDR3 nucleotides are TGTGCCAGCAGCCCATATTCAGGGGATTCACCCCTCCACTTT. Encoded protein: CASSPYSGDSPLHF.

The V call is TRBV12-3 or TRBV12-4, the J call TRBJ1-1; a weak D match, TRBD1 (5 bases). There are 11 residues in the CDR3. V lost 6 bases, J lost 10 bases, and 12 bases lay in between. The CDR3 DNA reads TGTGCCAGCAGCACCACGGGGGGAGCTTTCTTT. Residues: CASSTTGGAFF.